The clone carrying this T cell receptor (beta chain) was detected a few times. Up to about 2 ug genomic DNA was used for TCRB CDR3 amplification. Sequencing was performed with immunoSEQ multiplex PCR; in TCRdb, only in-frame clones are kept and a portion is missing. This sample has just under 60,000 clones; around 83% occur once, and the top ten carry about a sixth. This sample was included in a study of glioma-infiltrating T cells after dendritic cell vaccination. About the study: Autologous tumor lysate-pulsed dendritic cell vaccination was given between 2003 and 2012.

The time point: after dendritic cell vaccination, including at tumor progression/relapse. Patients had residual fresh-frozen tumor tissue and more than two years of survival data. This TCR came from a human donor with glioblastoma. Source: blood, taken after dendritic cell vaccination.

The CDR3 DNA reads as TGTGCCTGGGGCTCGGACGGGATGAACACTGAAGCTTTCTTT. This sequence encodes CAWGSDGMNTEAFF. The gene calls are TRBV30 and TRBJ1-1; D is unresolved. Germline-derived CDR1 and CDR2 are GTSNPN and SVGIG (reference sequence). The V end was cut by 5 bases, the J end by 0 bases, with 13 bases between. The CDR3 sequence is 14 residues long.